The entry that follows covers one T cell receptor beta chain sequence. Per the original methods: The assay estimated nucleated cells by amplifying reference gene primers. The table came from immunoSEQ multiplex PCR; TCRdb's copy has only in-frame clones and leaves some out. The V and J calls and clone size are taken from that table; D and trimming were inferred from the DNA. The profile covers about 34,000 clones, with over 85% appearing a single time and roughly 5% taken by the ten largest. This record comes from a study of blood T cell repertoires in COVID-19. For the study at large: The origin of the acute and convalescent COVID-19 samples was the United States, Italy and Spain. Sources were T cells, B-cell-depleted T cells, or PBMCs; the material itself was cDNA or gDNA.

This CDR3 has 14 residues. The germline CDR1 and CDR2 sequences are MNHEY and SVGAGI. The V end lost 2 bases, the J end lost 4 bases, and 9 bases lay between the germline ends. The gene calls are TRBV6-5 and TRBJ1-5; no firm D call. The specimen sequenced was peripheral blood. This receptor was identified in a human donor in a cohort sampled during active COVID-19. The DNA for the CDR3 is TGTGCCAGCAGTTACGACCAGGTGAATCAGCCCCAGCATTTT. The encoded protein is CASSYDQVNQPQHF.